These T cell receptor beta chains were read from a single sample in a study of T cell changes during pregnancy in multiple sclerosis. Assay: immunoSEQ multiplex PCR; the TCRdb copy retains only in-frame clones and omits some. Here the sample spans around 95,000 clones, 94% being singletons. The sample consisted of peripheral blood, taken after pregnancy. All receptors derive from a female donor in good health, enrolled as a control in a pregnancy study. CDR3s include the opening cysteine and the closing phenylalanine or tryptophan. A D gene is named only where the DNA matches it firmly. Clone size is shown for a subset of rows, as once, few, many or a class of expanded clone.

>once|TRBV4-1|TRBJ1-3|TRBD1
CASSQGGGSLYF
TGCGCCAGCAGCCAAGGAGGGGGCAGTTTATATTTT
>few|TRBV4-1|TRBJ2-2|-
CASSPGGLAGELFF
TGCGCCAGCAGCCCAGGGGGACTGGCGGGGGAGCTGTTTTTT
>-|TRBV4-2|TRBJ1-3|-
CASSPYSTGSGNTIYF
TGTGCCAGCAGCCCCTACTCGACAGGCTCGGGAAACACCATATATTTT
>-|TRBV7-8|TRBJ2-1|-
CASSLSAGTTNEQFF
TGTGCCAGCAGCTTATCGGCGGGAACTACCAATGAGCAGTTCTTC
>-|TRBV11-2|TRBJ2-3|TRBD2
CASSLVGLAGGTDTQYF
TGTGCCAGCAGCTTAGTGGGACTAGCGGGGGGCACAGATACGCAGTATTTT
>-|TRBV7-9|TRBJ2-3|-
CASSYPDTPDTQYF
TGTGCCAGCAGTTATCCGGACACCCCAGATACGCAGTATTTT
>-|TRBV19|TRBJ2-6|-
CASSHSGANVLTF
TGTGCCAGTAGCCACTCTGGGGCCAACGTCCTGACTTTC
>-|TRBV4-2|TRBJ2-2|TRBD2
CASSLETGLAKGELFF
TGTGCCAGCAGCCTAGAAACGGGACTAGCGAAAGGGGAGCTGTTTTTT
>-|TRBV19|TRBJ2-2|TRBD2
CASSLREEGTGELFF
TGTGCCAGTAGCCTCCGGGAGGAAGGGACCGGGGAGCTGTTTTTT
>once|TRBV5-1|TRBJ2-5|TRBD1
CASSLDPGQSAPYF
TGCGCCAGCAGCTTGGACCCGGGACAGTCGGCCCCGTACTTC
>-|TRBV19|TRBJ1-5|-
CASARDGYQPQHF
TGTGCCAGTGCCAGGGATGGCTATCAGCCCCAGCATTTT
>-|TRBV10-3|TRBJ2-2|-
CAITQTVGVPAGELFF
TGTGCCATCACCCAGACCGTAGGGGTCCCCGCCGGGGAGCTGTTTTTT
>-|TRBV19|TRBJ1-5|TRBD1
CASSRRQGEGLNQPQHF
TGTGCCAGTAGTAGACGACAGGGGGAAGGCCTAAATCAGCCCCAGCATTTT
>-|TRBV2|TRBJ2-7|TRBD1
CASNWDRGNYEQYF
TGTGCCAGCAATTGGGACAGGGGAAACTACGAGCAGTACTTC
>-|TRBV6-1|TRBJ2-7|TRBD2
CASSDGTSGTKEQYF
TGTGCCAGCAGTGATGGGACTAGCGGGACTAAAGAGCAGTACTTC
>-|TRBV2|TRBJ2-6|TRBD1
CASSGQGAGANVLTF
TGTGCCAGCAGCGGACAGGGGGCTGGGGCCAACGTCCTGACTTTC
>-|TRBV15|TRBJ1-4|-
CATSRQGLHATNEKLFF
TGTGCCACCAGCAGACAGGGGCTTCATGCAACTAATGAAAAACTGTTTTTT